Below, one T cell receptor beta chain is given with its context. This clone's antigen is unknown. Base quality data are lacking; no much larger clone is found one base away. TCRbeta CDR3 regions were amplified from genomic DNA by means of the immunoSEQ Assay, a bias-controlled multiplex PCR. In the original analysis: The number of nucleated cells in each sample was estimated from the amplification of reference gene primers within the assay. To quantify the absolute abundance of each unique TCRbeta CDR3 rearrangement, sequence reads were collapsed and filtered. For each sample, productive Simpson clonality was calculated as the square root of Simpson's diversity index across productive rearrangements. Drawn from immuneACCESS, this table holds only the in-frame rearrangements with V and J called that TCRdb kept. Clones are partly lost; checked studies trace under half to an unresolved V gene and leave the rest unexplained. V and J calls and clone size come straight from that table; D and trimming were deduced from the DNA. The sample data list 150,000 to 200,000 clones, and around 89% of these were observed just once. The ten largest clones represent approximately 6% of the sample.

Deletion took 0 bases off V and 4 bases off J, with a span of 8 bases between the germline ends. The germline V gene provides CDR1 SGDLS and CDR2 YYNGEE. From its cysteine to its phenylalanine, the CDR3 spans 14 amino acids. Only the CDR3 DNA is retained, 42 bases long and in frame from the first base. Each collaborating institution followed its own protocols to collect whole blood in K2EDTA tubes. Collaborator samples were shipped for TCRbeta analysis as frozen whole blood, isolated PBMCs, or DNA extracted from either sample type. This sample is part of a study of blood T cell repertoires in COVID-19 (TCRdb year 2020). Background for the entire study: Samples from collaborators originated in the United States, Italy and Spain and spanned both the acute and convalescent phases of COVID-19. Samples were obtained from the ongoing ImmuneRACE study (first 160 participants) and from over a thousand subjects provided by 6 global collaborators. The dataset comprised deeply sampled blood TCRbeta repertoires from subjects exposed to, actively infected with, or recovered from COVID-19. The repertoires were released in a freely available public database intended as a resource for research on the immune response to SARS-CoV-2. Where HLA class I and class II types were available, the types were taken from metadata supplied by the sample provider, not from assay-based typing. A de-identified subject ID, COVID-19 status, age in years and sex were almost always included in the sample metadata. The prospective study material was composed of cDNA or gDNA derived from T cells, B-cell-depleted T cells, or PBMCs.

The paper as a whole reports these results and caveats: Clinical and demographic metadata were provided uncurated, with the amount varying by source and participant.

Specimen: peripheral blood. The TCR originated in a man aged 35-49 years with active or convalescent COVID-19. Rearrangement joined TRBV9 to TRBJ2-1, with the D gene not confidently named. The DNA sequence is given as TGTGCCAGCAGCGTAGATACTGAGTACAATGAGCAGTTCTTC. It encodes CASSVDTEYNEQFF.